This T cell receptor (beta chain) was sequenced for a study of T cells of healthy individuals. This clonotype was counted many times. TCRdb reprocessed the 5' RACE reads via MiXCR and lists one record per CDR3 protein. The sample lists over 95,000 distinct CDR3 sequences; 15% to 20% were seen once. The CDR3 extends over 13 amino acids. Trimming removed 6 bases at V and 8 bases at J, with 16 bases between. Germline assignment: CDR1 MNHEY and CDR2 SVGEGT. This TCR came from a human donor in good health. The rearrangement uses TRBV6-2 or TRBV6-3 and TRBJ1-2; D unclear. CDR3 region: CASSSPLKGGYTF. The CDR3 coding sequence is TGTGCCAGCAGCTCTCCCCTGAAAGGGGGCTACACCTTC.